This TCR beta chain was sequenced in a study of T cells after yellow fever vaccination. Conversion of TCR transcripts into cDNA relied on 5'RACE template switching, which added a universal primer site and UMIs. TCRdb redid the calling of the 5' RACE reads with MiXCR, one entry per CDR3 protein. The data contain a few hundred thousand distinct CDR3 sequences, about 19% of them singletons. On this clonotype itself: The antigen is not known.

Notes on the study in general: Among primary-vaccination clones, most reappeared after the booster, at approximately 97% for CD4 and about 90% for CD8. Researchers report a weaker secondary response that nonetheless peaked faster, day 5 versus 15.

This CDR3 is 16 amino acids long. Between the trimmed V and J ends, which lost 0 bases and 3 bases, there was a span of 16 bases. Per the germline V gene, CDR1 is SGDLS and CDR2 is YYNGEE. This TCR was recovered from a man aged 25 to 40 who received the YFV17D yellow fever vaccine. The rearrangement links TRBV9 to TRBJ2-7; no definite D call. Sequences were derived from PBMCs, sampled 15 days after the yellow fever booster vaccination. The DNA of the CDR3 is TGTGCCAGCAGCGTAGCTGGTAGTCCAATGGTCTACGAGCAGTACTTC. It is translated as CASSVAGSPMVYEQYF.